This TCR beta chain comes out of a study of CD4 T cells in relation to SARS-CoV-2 and coronaviruses. Looking at the study overall: The HLA restriction of the shared crossreactive spike epitopes was mapped.

This clone was picked up one time. Its antigen is unidentified. The CDR3 consists of 16 residues. Germline loops: CDR1 MNHEY, CDR2 SVGAGI. The junction had 6 bases not matched to a gene; V was cut back by 0 bases and J by 5 bases. Before the COVID-19 pandemic, during about 2010-2019, CD4+ T cells were taken from unexposed donors. Isolation of CD4+ T cells took place after about 10 days in culture. Cells permitting, SARS-CoV-2 S/N and four cold-coronavirus spikes were tested on unexposed-donor CD4+ T cells. Each well had around 2.2 million PBMCs in around 5% human AB serum with IL-2. This table comes from immunoSEQ multiplex PCR, and its TCRdb copy is limited to in-frame clones, with some not included. The sample lists over 20,000 clones; around 75% were seen once.

The sample was CD4+ T cells from PBMCs, cultured in vitro. This clonotype was sampled from a human donor in good health. The V call is TRBV6-5, the J call TRBJ2-5, with 10 positions matching TRBD1. The CDR3 here is CASSYSSGQGLETQYF. For the CDR3, the DNA is TGTGCCAGCAGTTACTCCTCGGGACAGGGGTTGGAGACCCAGTACTTC.